One sample yielded the 4 T cell receptor beta chains listed below, sequenced in a study of blood T cell repertoires in COVID-19. Some clones are missing from TCRdb's copy, which holds only in-frame ones; the method was immunoSEQ multiplex PCR. This repertoire shows 150,000 to 170,000 clones, more than 80% found once; its top ten account for less than 0.6%. Sequenced input: peripheral blood. Receptors originate from a man aged 50-59 years with acute or convalescent COVID-19.

This chain connects TRBV4-3 to TRBJ2-5, with D maybe TRBD1 (5 bases). Germline lookup yields CDR1 LGHNA and CDR2 YSLEER. The CDR3 is 15 amino acids. Trimming shortened V by 0 bases and J by 1 base, and 9 bases separated the two germline ends. The CDR3 loop reads CASSQDRAGQETQYF. CDR3 coding DNA: TGCGCCAGCAGCCAAGACAGGGCCGGCCAAGAGACCCAGTACTTC.

The V and J genes are TRBV10-2 and TRBJ1-4; 7 bases align to TRBD1. The CDR3 has 15 amino acids. Losses at the gene ends were 3 bases for V and 6 bases for J; bases not matched to a gene: 7. Germline V gene sequence: CDR1 WSHSY, CDR2 SAAADI. This chain's CDR3 is CASSEQGQKYEKLFF. CDR3 nucleotide sequence: TGCGCCAGCAGTGAACAGGGGCAAAAATATGAAAAACTGTTTTTT.

The chain couples TRBV19 to TRBJ2-1, with 9 bases lining up with TRBD2. J was trimmed by 2 bases and V by 4 bases; bases with no gene match: 6. The CDR3 loop spans 16 amino acids. Germline lookup yields CDR1 LNHDA and CDR2 SQIVND (reference sequence). The CDR3: CASSTGASGTYNEQFF. The CDR3 DNA reads TGTGCCAGTAGTACGGGTGCTAGCGGGACCTACAATGAGCAGTTCTTC.

The CDR3 here is CASSPGLSDYGYTF. The DNA of the CDR3 is TGTGCCAGCAGTCCGGGACTATCAGACTATGGCTACACCTTC. The chain couples TRBV28 to TRBJ1-2, with D perhaps matching TRBD1 (5 bases). This CDR3 comprises 14 residues. Trimming removed 5 bases from V and 3 bases from J, with 13 bases in between. Germline V gene sequence: CDR1 MDHEN, CDR2 SYDVKM.